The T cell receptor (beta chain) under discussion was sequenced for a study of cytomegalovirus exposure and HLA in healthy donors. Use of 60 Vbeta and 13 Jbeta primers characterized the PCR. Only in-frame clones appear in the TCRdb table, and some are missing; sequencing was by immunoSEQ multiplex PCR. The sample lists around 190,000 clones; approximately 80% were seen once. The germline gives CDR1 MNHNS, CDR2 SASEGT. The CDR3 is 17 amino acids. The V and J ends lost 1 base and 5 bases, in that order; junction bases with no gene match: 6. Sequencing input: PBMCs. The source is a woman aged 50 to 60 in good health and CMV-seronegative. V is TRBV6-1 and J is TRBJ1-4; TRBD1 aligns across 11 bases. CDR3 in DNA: TGTGCCAGCAGTGAAGATTGGACAGGGGGCAGGAATGAAAAACTGTTTTTT. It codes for CASSEDWTGGRNEKLFF.